This T cell receptor (beta chain) is drawn from a study of T-cell memory formation after mild COVID-19. Across the study: The two donors had largely donor-specific TCR clusters.

This CDR3 region has 16 residues. J lost 4 bases, V lost 3 bases, and 12 bases had no gene match. CDR1 and CDR2 from the germline V gene are SQVTM and ANQGSEA. TCRdb ran MiXCR on the 5' RACE reads and lists one entry per CDR3 protein. The sample carries 240,000 or so distinct CDR3 sequences, approximately 9% recorded once. The J gene is TRBJ2-5, the V gene TRBV29-1; TRBD1 matches at 9 bases. This TCR came from a man between 18 and 35 years old who had mild COVID-19 (a few samples of this study predate the infection). Cell type and time point are not known. Sequenced material: PBMCs or a T cell subset sorted from them (not recorded which). CDR3 in DNA: TGCAGCGTTGAGAGCTGGACAGGGGTTTGGGGAGAGACCCAGTACTTC. This sequence encodes CSVESWTGVWGETQYF.